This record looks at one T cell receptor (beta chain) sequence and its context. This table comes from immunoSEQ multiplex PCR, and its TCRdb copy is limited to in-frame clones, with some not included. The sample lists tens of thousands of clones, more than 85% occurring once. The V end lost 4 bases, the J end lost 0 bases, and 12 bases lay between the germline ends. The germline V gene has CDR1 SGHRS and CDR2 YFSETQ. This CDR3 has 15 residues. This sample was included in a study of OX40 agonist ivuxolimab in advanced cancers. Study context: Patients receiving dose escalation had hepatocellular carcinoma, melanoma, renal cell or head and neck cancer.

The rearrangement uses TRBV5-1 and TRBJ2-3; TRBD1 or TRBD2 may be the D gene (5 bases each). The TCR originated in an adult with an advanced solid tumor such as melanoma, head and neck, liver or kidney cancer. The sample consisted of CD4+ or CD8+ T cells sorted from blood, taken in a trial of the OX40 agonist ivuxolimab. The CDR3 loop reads CASSREGSSTDTQYF. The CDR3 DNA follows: TGCGCCAGCAGCCGAGAGGGGTCTAGCACAGATACGCAGTATTTT.